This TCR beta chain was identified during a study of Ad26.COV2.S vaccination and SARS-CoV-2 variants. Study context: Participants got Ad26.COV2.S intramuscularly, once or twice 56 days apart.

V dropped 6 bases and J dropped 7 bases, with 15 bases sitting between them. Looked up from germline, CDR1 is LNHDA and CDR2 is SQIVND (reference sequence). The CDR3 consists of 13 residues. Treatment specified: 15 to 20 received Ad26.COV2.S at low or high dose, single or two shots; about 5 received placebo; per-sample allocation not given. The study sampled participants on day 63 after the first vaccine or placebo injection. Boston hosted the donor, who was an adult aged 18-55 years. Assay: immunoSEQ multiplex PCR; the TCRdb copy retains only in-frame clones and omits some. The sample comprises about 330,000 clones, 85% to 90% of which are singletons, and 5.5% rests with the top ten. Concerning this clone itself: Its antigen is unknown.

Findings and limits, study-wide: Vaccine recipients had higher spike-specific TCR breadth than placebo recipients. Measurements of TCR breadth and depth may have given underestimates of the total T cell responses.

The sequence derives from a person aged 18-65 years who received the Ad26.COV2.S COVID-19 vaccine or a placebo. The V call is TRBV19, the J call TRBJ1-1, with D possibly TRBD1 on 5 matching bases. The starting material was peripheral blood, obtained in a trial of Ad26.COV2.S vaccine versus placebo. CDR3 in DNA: TGTGCCAGTAGACCCCAGGGCGAGCTTGAAGCTTTCTTT. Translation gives CASRPQGELEAFF.